Each of the 17 T cell receptor beta chains below was sequenced from the same sample in a study of blood T cell repertoires in COVID-19. Generated by immunoSEQ multiplex PCR, the TCRdb table keeps only in-frame clones and is missing some. Counted here are about 140,000 clones, 75% to 90% occurring once; the ten biggest clones make up about 4%. The sequenced sample consisted of peripheral blood. These receptors all stem from an elderly woman with acute or convalescent COVID-19.

The V and J genes are TRBV7-8 and TRBJ1-1; the D is unclear. Germline CDR1 reads SGHVS; CDR2 reads FQNEAQ. The ends were cut back, 1 base at V and 3 bases at J, with 6 bases in the middle. The CDR3 length is 13 residues. In DNA, the CDR3 is TGTGCCAGCAGCTTAGTCGGTTACACTGAAGCTTTCTTT. Translating it yields CASSLVGYTEAFF.

J is TRBJ1-1 and V is TRBV28; D remains ambiguous. The V end lost 5 bases, the J end lost 3 bases, and 10 bases lay between the germline ends. The length of the CDR3 is 13 residues. Germline V gene lookup returns CDR1 MDHEN and CDR2 SYDVKM. The chain's CDR3 is CASSPFVHTEAFF. CDR3 sequence (DNA): TGTGCCAGCAGTCCTTTTGTCCACACTGAAGCTTTCTTT.

This clone was counted only a few times. This sequence joins TRBV7-9 and TRBJ2-5; 7 bases line up with TRBD1. V was pared by 2 bases and J by 5 bases, with 8 bases of the junction left unmatched. The CDR3 contains 15 residues. CDR1 is SEHNR, CDR2 FQNEAQ, per germline (reference sequence). The CDR3 DNA reads as TGTGCCAGCAGCTTATTAGGGGGCGGTGAGGAGACCCAGTACTTC. Amino acids: CASSLLGGGEETQYF.

The CDR3 coding sequence is TGTGCCAGCAGTCGCAGGGGGCGCGGGGAAGAGACCCAGTACTTC. It yields the protein CASSRRGRGEETQYF. The gene calls are TRBV2 and TRBJ2-5; 8 nucleotides match TRBD1. From germline, CDR1 is SNHLY and CDR2 FYNNEI. Losses at the gene ends were 5 bases for V and 3 bases for J; bases not matched to a gene: 8. The length of the CDR3 is 15 residues.

The chain employs TRBV7-9 and TRBJ2-2, with D possibly being TRBD1 (6 bases). V was shortened by 6 bases and J by 2 bases, with 16 bases between the two germline ends. In germline, CDR1 is SEHNR, CDR2 FQNEAQ (reference sequence). The CDR3 extends over 16 amino acids. The DNA of the CDR3 is TGTGCCAGCAGTAGTCCGGGACAAATAAACACCGGGGAGCTGTTTTTT. It specifies CASSSPGQINTGELFF.

The V call is TRBV2, the J call TRBJ2-3; maybe TRBD1 (6 bases). Between the trimmed V and J ends, which lost 0 bases and 2 bases, there was a span of 15 bases. Germline V CDR1 and CDR2: SNHLY, FYNNEI. The length of the CDR3 is 17 residues. CDR3 in amino acids: CASSEALPGDITDTQYF. The CDR3 region has the DNA TGTGCCAGCAGTGAAGCGCTTCCAGGGGATATCACAGATACGCAGTATTTT. The whole variable domain, remainder taken from reference TRBV2 and TRBJ2-3, is EPEVTQTPSHQVTQMGQEVILRCVPISNHLYFYWYRQILGQKVEFLVSFYNNEISEKSEIFDDQFSVERPDGSNFTLKIRSTKLEDSAMYFCASSEALPGDITDTQYFGPGTRLTVL.

J is TRBJ2-2 and V is TRBV4-1; weak D call: TRBD2 (5 bases). Trimming left V 2 bases short and J 7 bases short, with 14 bases between. CDR1 and CDR2 (germline): MGHRA, YSYEKL. The CDR3 consists of 15 residues. The DNA for the CDR3 is TGCGCCAGCAGCCAAATCCCCCGGGGTAGCGGGGAGCTGTTTTTT. This sequence encodes CASSQIPRGSGELFF.

V usage is TRBV18 and J usage is TRBJ1-2; 7 bases are shared with TRBD1. This CDR3 contains 14 residues. Trimming removed 3 bases from V and 5 bases from J; junction bases left unmatched: 6. Germline V CDR1 and CDR2: KGHSH, LQKENI. The CDR3 DNA reads TGTGCCAGCTCACCGACAGGGAAAGGGTATGGCTACACCTTC. Translating gives CASSPTGKGYGYTF.

The DNA of the CDR3 is TGTGCCAGCAGTTTATCGAAGGCAGGGAACACTGAAGCTTTCTTT. It specifies CASSLSKAGNTEAFF. The chain employs TRBV27 and TRBJ1-1, with D uncertain. V dropped 0 bases and J dropped 1 base, with 9 bases sitting between them. The germline V gene has CDR1 MNHEY and CDR2 SMNVEV (reference sequence). The CDR3 length is 15 residues.

The chain links TRBV5-4 to TRBJ2-7; TRBD2 aligns across 13 bases. V was clipped by 0 bases and J by 3 bases; unmatched bases: 0. This CDR3 is 15 amino acids long. The germline CDR1 and CDR2 sequences are SGHNT and YYREEE (reference sequence). The CDR3 is CASSLGTSGSYEQYF. The CDR3 bases are TGTGCCAGCAGCTTGGGGACTAGCGGGAGCTACGAGCAGTACTTC.

The chain couples TRBV3-1 (or the pseudogene TRBV3-2) to TRBJ2-3; D is unclear. Deletions cut 4 bases from V and 1 base from J, with 6 bases between. The CDR3 totals 13 residues. From germline, CDR1 is LGHDT and CDR2 YNNKEL (reference sequence). The CDR3 DNA is TGTGCCAGCAGCCCACTCCGCACAGATACGCAGTATTTT. This encodes CASSPLRTDTQYF.

This chain connects TRBV10-2 to TRBJ1-5; perhaps TRBD1 as D (5 bases). V was shortened by 7 bases and J by 1 base, with 8 bases between the two germline ends. The CDR3 extends over 13 amino acids. Germline lookup yields CDR1 WSHSY and CDR2 SAAADI. CDR3 DNA: TGCGCCAGCACGACAGACAGCAATCAGCCCCAGCATTTT. It yields the protein CASTTDSNQPQHF.

The chain carries TRBV30 and TRBJ1-2; TRBD1 matches at 9 bases. Germline V gene sequence: CDR1 GTSNPN, CDR2 SVGIG (reference sequence). With 3 bases clipped from V and 2 bases from J, the junction kept 4 bases outside the gene matches. The CDR3 totals 14 residues. The CDR3, as DNA: TGTGCCTGGAGGAGGACAGGGGACAACTATGGCTACACCTTC. Its translation is CAWRRTGDNYGYTF.

CDR3 sequence reads: CASSLPQGNSPLHF. The CDR3 DNA sequence: TGTGCCAGCAGTTTACCCCAGGGAAATTCACCCCTCCACTTT. V and J are TRBV28 and TRBJ1-6, with D possibly matching TRBD1 (5 bases). CDR3 length: 14 residues. CDR1 is MDHEN, CDR2 SYDVKM, per germline. The V gene lost 2 bases and the J gene lost 7 bases, with 9 bases spanning the gap.

The chain uses TRBV28 and TRBJ2-3, with 10 bases identical to TRBD2. Germline values: CDR1 MDHEN, CDR2 SYDVKM. The CDR3 spans 17 residues. V shed 1 base, J shed 5 bases, and the junction held 9 bases outside the gene matches. Written as DNA, the CDR3 is TGTGCCAGCAGTTTATCAATCGGACTAGCGGATGTAGATACGCAGTATTTT. Protein sequence: CASSLSIGLADVDTQYF.

This clone was recorded at least ten times. The genes are TRBV10-1 and TRBJ1-5; D is perhaps TRBD1 (6 bases). CDR3 length: 16 amino acids. Germline V CDR1 and CDR2: WNHNN, SYGVQD (reference sequence). V shed 7 bases and J shed 0 bases, with 16 bases lying between them. Here the CDR3 DNA reads TGCGCCAGCAACCTCGCGGACAGCAATAGCAATCAGCCCCAGCATTTT. Protein product: CASNLADSNSNQPQHF.

The chain joins TRBV28 to TRBJ1-1, with 9 bases fitting TRBD1. The CDR3 spans 15 residues. Trimming took 7 bases from V and 1 from J; bases not matched to a gene: 7. Germline V gene lookup returns CDR1 MDHEN and CDR2 SYDVKM. CDR3 nucleotide sequence: TGTGCCAGCATGGGACAGGGTACAGCGAACACTGAAGCTTTCTTT. Translated: CASMGQGTANTEAFF.